Each of the 7 T cell receptor beta chains below was sequenced from the same sample in a study of blood T cell repertoires in COVID-19. Sequenced by immunoSEQ multiplex PCR; TCRdb stores in-frame clones only, minus some. The profile covers over 150,000 clones, with about 83% appearing a single time and 9.5% to 13% taken by the ten largest. The sequencing input was peripheral blood. The origin of the receptors is a woman aged 60-70 years with COVID-19, enrolled during active disease.

The chain links TRBV2 to TRBJ2-1; no clear D. This CDR3 has 12 amino acids. CDR1 and CDR2 (germline): SNHLY, FYNNEI. The ends were cut back, 5 bases at V and 7 bases at J, with 9 bases in the middle. In DNA form, the CDR3 reads TGTGCCAGCAGTCCCCAGAGGAATGAGCAGTTCTTC. It codes for CASSPQRNEQFF. The variable domain in full, with the rest retrieved from reference TRBV2 and TRBJ2-1, is EPEVTQTPSHQVTQMGQEVILRCVPISNHLYFYWYRQILGQKVEFLVSFYNNEISEKSEIFDDQFSVERPDGSNFTLKIRSTKLEDSAMYFCASSPQRNEQFFGPGTRLTVL.

The V call is TRBV6-6, the J call TRBJ1-1, with D hard to call. Germline lookup yields CDR1 MNHNY and CDR2 SVGAGI (reference sequence). This CDR3 has 16 residues. The ends were cut back, 2 bases at V and 6 bases at J, with 19 bases in the middle. The CDR3 sequence: CASSYPRPGDLAEAFF. The CDR3, as DNA: TGTGCCAGCAGTTACCCCCGGCCGGGAGACTTGGCTGAAGCTTTCTTT.

For this clone: At the DNA level, this CDR3 is encoded by other sequences in the same sample as well. V and J are TRBV14 and TRBJ1-6, with unresolved D. Trimming took off 0 bases at V and 7 bases at J, with 7 bases between the two ends. From germline, CDR1 is SGHDN and CDR2 FVKESK. The CDR3 totals 14 residues. CDR3 sequence (DNA): TGTGCCAGCAGCCAAGAGGCAAAAAATTCACCCCTCCACTTT. Protein: CASSQEAKNSPLHF.

This chain joins TRBV13 and TRBJ1-1; TRBD1 is a possible D gene (6 bases). Germline values: CDR1 PRHDT, CDR2 FYEKMQ (reference sequence). This CDR3 is built from 15 residues. Deletions cut 5 bases from V and 4 bases from J, with 17 bases between. DNA of the CDR3: TGTGCCAGCAGCCCTTATACAGGGTTACTCACTGAAGCTTTCTTT. This codes for CASSPYTGLLTEAFF.

The rearrangement uses TRBV7-8 and TRBJ1-6; D may be TRBD1 (5 bases). Deletions cut 2 bases from V and 0 bases from J, with 17 bases between. Germline-derived CDR1 and CDR2 are SGHVS and FQNEAQ. The length of the CDR3 is 19 residues. The CDR3: CASSLPRTRASSYNSPLHF. The CDR3 DNA is TGTGCCAGCAGCTTACCAAGGACAAGGGCCAGCTCCTATAATTCACCCCTCCACTTT.

The chain links TRBV19 to TRBJ1-1, with 8 positions matching TRBD1. V lost 2 bases, J lost 4 bases, and 12 bases stayed unmatched. The CDR3 covers 17 residues. Germline V gives CDR1 LNHDA, CDR2 SQIVND (reference sequence). The CDR3 loop is CASSISPHDRGSTEAFF. The CDR3 region has the DNA TGTGCCAGTAGTATATCCCCACACGACAGGGGCAGCACTGAAGCTTTCTTT.

This chain uses TRBV3-1 (or the pseudogene TRBV3-2) with TRBJ2-5, with TRBD2 matching 10 bases. The CDR3 is 15 amino acids. CDR1 is LGHDT, CDR2 YNNKEL, per germline (reference sequence). Germline trimming cut 5 bases from V and 3 bases from J; bases unmatched to any gene: 6. CDR3: CASSEAGGGEETQYF. DNA for the CDR3: TGTGCCAGCAGCGAAGCGGGAGGGGGCGAAGAGACCCAGTACTTC.